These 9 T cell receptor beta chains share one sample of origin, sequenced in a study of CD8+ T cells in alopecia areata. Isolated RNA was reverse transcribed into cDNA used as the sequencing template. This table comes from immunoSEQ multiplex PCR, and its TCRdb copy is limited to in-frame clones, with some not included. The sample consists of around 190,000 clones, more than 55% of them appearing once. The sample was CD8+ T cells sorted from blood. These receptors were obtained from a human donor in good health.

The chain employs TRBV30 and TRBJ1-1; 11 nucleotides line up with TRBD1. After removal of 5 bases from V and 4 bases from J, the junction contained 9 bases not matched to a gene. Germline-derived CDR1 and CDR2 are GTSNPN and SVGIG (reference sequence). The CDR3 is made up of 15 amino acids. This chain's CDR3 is CAWDTGQGAPTEAFF. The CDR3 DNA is TGTGCCTGGGACACTGGACAGGGGGCGCCCACTGAAGCTTTCTTT.

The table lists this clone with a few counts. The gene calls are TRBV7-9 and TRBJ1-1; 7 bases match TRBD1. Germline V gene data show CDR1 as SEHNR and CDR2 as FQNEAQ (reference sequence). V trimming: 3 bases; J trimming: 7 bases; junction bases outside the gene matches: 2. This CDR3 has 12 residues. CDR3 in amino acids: CASSLGQLEAFF. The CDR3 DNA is TGTGCCAGCAGCTTGGGACAGCTTGAAGCTTTCTTT.

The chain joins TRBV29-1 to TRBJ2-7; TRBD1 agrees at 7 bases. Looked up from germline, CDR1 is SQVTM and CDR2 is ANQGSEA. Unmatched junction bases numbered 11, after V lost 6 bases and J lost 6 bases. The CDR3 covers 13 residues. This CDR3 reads CSVTDRDTGEQYF. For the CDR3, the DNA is TGCAGCGTGACCGACAGGGATACAGGCGAGCAGTACTTC.

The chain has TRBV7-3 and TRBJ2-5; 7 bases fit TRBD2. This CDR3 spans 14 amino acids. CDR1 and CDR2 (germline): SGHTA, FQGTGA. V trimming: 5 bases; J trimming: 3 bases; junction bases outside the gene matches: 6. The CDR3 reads CASSPLGGEETQYF. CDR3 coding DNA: TGTGCCAGCAGCCCCCTTGGGGGGGAAGAGACCCAGTACTTC.

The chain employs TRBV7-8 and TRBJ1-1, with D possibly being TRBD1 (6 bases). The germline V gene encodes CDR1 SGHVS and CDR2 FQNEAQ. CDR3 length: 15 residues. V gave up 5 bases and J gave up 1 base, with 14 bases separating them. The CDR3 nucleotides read TGTGCCAGCAGCCTCTTGGGACACCAGAACACTGAAGCTTTCTTT. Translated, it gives CASSLLGHQNTEAFF.

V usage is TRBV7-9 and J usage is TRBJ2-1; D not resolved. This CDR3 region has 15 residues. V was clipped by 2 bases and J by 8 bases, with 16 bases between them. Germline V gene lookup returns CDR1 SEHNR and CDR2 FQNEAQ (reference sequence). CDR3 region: CASSLKLRASHEQFF. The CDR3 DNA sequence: TGTGCCAGCAGCTTAAAACTGCGAGCCTCTCATGAGCAGTTCTTC.

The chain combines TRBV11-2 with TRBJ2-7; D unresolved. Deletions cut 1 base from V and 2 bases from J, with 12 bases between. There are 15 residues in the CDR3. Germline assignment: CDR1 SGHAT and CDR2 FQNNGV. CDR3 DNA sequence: TGTGCCAGCAGCTTAGGGAGACTCTTAACCTACGAGCAGTACTTC. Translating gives CASSLGRLLTYEQYF.

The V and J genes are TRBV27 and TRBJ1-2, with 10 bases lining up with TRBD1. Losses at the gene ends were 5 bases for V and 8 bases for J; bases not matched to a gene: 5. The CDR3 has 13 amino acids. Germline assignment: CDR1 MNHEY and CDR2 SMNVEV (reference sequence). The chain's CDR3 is CASSLGTGVGYTF. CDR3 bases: TGTGCCAGCAGTCTCGGGACAGGGGTCGGCTACACCTTC.

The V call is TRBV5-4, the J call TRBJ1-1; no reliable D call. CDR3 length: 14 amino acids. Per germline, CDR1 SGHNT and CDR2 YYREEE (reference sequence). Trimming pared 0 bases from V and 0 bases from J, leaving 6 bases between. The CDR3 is CASSLDLVNTEAFF. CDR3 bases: TGTGCCAGCAGCTTGGACCTCGTGAACACTGAAGCTTTCTTT. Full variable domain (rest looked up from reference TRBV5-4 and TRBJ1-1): ETGVTQSPTHLIKTRGQQVTLRCSSQSGHNTVSWYQQALGQGPQFIFQYYREEENGRGNFPPRFSGLQFPNYSSELNVNALELDDSALYLCASSLDLVNTEAFFGQGTRLTVV.